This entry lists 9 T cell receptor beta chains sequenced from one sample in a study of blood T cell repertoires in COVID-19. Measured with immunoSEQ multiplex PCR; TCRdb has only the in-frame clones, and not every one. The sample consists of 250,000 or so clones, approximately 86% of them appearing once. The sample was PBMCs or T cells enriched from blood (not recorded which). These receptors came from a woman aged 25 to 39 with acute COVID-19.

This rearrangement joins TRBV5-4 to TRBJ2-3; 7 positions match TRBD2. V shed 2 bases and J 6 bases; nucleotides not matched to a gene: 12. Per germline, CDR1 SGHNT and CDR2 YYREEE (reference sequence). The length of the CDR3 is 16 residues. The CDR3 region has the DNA TGTGCCAGCAGCTTACGACTAGCCACTCCCGGGGATACGCAGTATTTT. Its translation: CASSLRLATPGDTQYF.

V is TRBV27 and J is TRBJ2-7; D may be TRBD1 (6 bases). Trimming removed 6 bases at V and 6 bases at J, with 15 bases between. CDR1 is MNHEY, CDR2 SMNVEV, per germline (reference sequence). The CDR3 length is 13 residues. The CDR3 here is CASRGQGLREQYF. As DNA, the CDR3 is TGTGCCAGCAGAGGGCAGGGGCTACGCGAGCAGTACTTC.

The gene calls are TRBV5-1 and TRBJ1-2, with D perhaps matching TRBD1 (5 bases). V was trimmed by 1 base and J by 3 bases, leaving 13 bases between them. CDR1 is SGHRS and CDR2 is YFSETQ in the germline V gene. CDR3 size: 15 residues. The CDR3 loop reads CASSLSPGKDYGYTF. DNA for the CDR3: TGCGCCAGCAGCTTGTCTCCAGGGAAGGACTATGGCTACACCTTC.

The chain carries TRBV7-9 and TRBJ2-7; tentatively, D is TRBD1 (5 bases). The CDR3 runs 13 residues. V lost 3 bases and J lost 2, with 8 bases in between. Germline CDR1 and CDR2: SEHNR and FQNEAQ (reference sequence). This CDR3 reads CASSFQGTYEQYF. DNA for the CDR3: TGTGCCAGCAGCTTCCAGGGTACCTACGAGCAGTACTTC.

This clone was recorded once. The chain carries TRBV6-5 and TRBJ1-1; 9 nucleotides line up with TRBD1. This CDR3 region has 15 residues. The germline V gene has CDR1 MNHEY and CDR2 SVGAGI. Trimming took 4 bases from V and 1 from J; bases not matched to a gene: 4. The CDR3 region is CASSFSTGGNTEAFF. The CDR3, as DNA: TGTGCCAGCAGTTTCTCGACAGGGGGGAACACTGAAGCTTTCTTT.

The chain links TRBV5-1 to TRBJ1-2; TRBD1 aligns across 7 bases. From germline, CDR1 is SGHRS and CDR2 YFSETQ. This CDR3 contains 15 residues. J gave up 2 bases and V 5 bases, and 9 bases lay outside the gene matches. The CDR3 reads CASRSDRVLNYGYTF. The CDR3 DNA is TGCGCCAGCAGATCTGACAGGGTCCTGAACTATGGCTACACCTTC.

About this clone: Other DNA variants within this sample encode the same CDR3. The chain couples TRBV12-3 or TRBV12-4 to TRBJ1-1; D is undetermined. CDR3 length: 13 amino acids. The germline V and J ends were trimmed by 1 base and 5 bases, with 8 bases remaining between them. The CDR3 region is CASSLESGTEAFF. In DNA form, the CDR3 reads TGTGCCAGCAGTTTAGAATCCGGGACTGAAGCTTTCTTT.

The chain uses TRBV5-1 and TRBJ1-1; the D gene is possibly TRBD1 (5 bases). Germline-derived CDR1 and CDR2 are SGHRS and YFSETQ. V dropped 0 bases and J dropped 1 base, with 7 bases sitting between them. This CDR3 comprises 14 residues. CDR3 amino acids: CASSLERGNTEAFF. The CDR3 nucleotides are TGCGCCAGCAGCTTGGAAAGGGGGAACACTGAAGCTTTCTTT.

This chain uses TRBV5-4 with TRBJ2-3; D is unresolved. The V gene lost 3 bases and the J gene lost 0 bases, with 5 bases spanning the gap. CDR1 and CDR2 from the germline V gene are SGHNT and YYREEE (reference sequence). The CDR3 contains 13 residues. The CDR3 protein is CASSSTSTDTQYF. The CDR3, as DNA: TGTGCCAGCAGCTCGACTAGCACAGATACGCAGTATTTT. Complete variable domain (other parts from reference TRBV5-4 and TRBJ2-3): ETGVTQSPTHLIKTRGQQVTLRCSSQSGHNTVSWYQQALGQGPQFIFQYYREEENGRGNFPPRFSGLQFPNYSSELNVNALELDDSALYLCASSSTSTDTQYFGPGTRLTVL.